These T cell receptor beta chains were read from a single sample in a study of shared clonotypes between healthy human individuals. Clones were sequenced by immunoSEQ multiplex PCR, and TCRdb holds only the in-frame ones, with some missing. This sample carries some 2 million clones, about 95% of them seen once, and the ten largest clones take 0.85% to 1.3%. Specimen: naive CD8+ T cells sorted from blood. The receptors derive from a man between 18 and 29 years old in good health. CDR3s include the opening cysteine and the closing phenylalanine or tryptophan. D genes are given only for firm matches. The size of a clone is reported for some rows only, either as once, few or many, or as a class for expanded clones.

NA | TRBJ1-1 | 13 | TRBV19 | NA | CASSISLNTEAFF | TGTGCCAGTAGTATTTCTCTTAACACTGAAGCTTTCTTT
once | TRBJ1-5 | 15 | TRBV5-8 | NA | CASSLVAYSNQPQHF | TGTGCCAGCAGCTTGGTCGCGTATAGCAATCAGCCCCAGCATTTT
NA | TRBJ2-3 | 14 | TRBV6-1 | TRBD2 | CASERGGYADTQYF | TGTGCCAGCGAGCGGGGGGGCTACGCAGATACGCAGTATTTT
many | TRBJ2-5 | 12 | TRBV11-2 | NA | CASSLQQETQYF | TGTGCCAGCAGCTTACAACAAGAGACCCAGTACTTC
NA | TRBJ2-1 | 16 | TRBV13 | TRBD2 | CASGQAGGISYNEQFF | TGTGCCAGCGGGCAGGCGGGAGGGATCTCCTACAATGAGCAGTTCTTC
NA | TRBJ2-7 | 15 | TRBV6-1 | TRBD1 | CASSVSGQGPYEQYF | TGTGCCAGCAGTGTCTCAGGACAGGGACCCTACGAGCAGTACTTC
NA | TRBJ2-7 | 13 | TRBV5-1 | NA | CASRWTESYEQYF | TGCGCCAGCAGATGGACAGAGTCCTACGAGCAGTACTTC
once | TRBJ1-3 | 12 | TRBV18 | NA | CASSPEGNTIYF | TGTGCCAGCTCACCCGAAGGAAACACCATATATTTT
NA | TRBJ1-5 | 14 | TRBV7-8 | TRBD1 | CASSPPDRDQPQHF | TGTGCCAGCAGCCCCCCGGACAGGGACCAGCCCCAGCATTTT
NA | TRBJ2-5 | 15 | TRBV7-7 | TRBD1 | CASSPGQGSVETQYF | TGTGCTAGCAGCCCGGGACAGGGAAGCGTAGAGACCCAGTACTTC
NA | TRBJ2-1 | 14 | TRBV19 | NA | CASSRLLVYNEQFF | TGTGCCAGTAGTAGGTTACTAGTCTACAATGAGCAGTTCTTC
NA | TRBJ2-5 | 15 | TRBV5-6 | TRBD2 | CASSLALLAGETQYF | TGTGCCAGCAGCTTGGCCCTACTAGCGGGAGAGACCCAGTACTTC
NA | TRBJ2-3 | 15 | TRBV11-3 | NA | CASSSETGFGSTQYF | TGTGCCAGCAGCTCCGAGACAGGGTTCGGGAGTACGCAGTATTTT
NA | TRBJ2-1 | 14 | TRBV27 | TRBD1 | CASSGQGLNSEQFF | TGTGCCAGCAGCGGACAGGGGCTAAACAGTGAGCAGTTCTTC
NA | TRBJ2-7 | 13 | TRBV11-2 | NA | CASSPFDSHEQYF | TGTGCCAGCAGCCCCTTTGATAGCCACGAGCAGTACTTC
NA | TRBJ2-7 | 15 | TRBV11-2 | TRBD2 | CASSSWTSGTYEQYF | TGTGCCAGCAGCTCTTGGACTAGCGGGACCTACGAGCAGTACTTC
NA | TRBJ2-2 | 15 | TRBV30 | NA | CAWSPLSVRPGELFF | TGTGCCTGGAGTCCTCTCAGTGTTAGACCCGGGGAGCTGTTTTTT
NA | TRBJ1-5 | 17 | TRBV5-8 | TRBD1 | CASSRPGQGNSNQPQHF | TGTGCCAGCAGCCGACCGGGACAGGGGAATAGCAATCAGCCCCAGCATTTT
once | TRBJ1-2 | 14 | TRBV10-3 | TRBD1 | CAAQPGTGIYGYTF | TGTGCCGCTCAGCCCGGGACAGGAATCTATGGCTACACCTTC
NA | TRBJ2-7 | 14 | TRBV14 | TRBD1 | CASSRQGSSYEQYF | TGTGCCAGCAGTCGACAGGGGAGCTCCTACGAGCAGTACTTC
NA | TRBJ2-7 | 14 | TRBV11-2 | NA | CASSLWGEDHEQYF | TGTGCCAGCAGCTTATGGGGAGAGGACCACGAGCAGTACTTC
NA | TRBJ2-5 | 14 | TRBV7-7 | NA | CASSTGVAQETQYF | TGTGCTAGCAGCACGGGGGTGGCCCAAGAGACCCAGTACTTC
NA | TRBJ2-5 | 15 | TRBV10-2 | TRBD2 | CASSYGLAGAETQYF | TGCGCCAGCAGTTATGGACTAGCGGGAGCGGAGACCCAGTACTTC
NA | TRBJ1-3 | 13 | TRBV27 | NA | CASSGDRRNTIYF | TGTGCCAGCAGTGGCGACAGGCGGAACACCATATATTTT
NA | TRBJ2-3 | 15 | TRBV19 | TRBD2 | CASTHAGGYADTQYF | TGTGCCAGTACCCATGCGGGAGGCTACGCAGATACGCAGTATTTT
once | TRBJ2-3 | 16 | TRBV4-1 | TRBD2 | CASSQELAGGTDTQYF | TGCGCCAGCAGTCAAGAACTAGCGGGAGGCACAGATACGCAGTATTTT
NA | TRBJ1-5 | 15 | TRBV2 | NA | CASSQGSNSNQPQHF | TGTGCCAGCAGTCAGGGGAGCAATAGCAATCAGCCCCAGCATTTT
once | TRBJ1-1 | 14 | TRBV9 | NA | CASSVGGLGTEAFF | TGTGCCAGCAGCGTAGGGGGTTTGGGAACTGAAGCTTTCTTT
NA | TRBJ1-6 | 14 | TRBV6-4 | NA | CASSDGGYGSPLHF | TGTGCCAGCAGTGACGGAGGGTATGGCTCACCCCTCCACTTT
NA | TRBJ1-2 | 15 | TRBV7-2 | NA | CASSPRWRDIHGYTF | TGTGCCAGCAGCCCTAGGTGGAGGGATATTCATGGCTACACCTTC
NA | TRBJ2-1 | 12 | TRBV7-2 | NA | CASSFSYNEQFF | TGTGCCAGCAGCTTTAGTTACAATGAGCAGTTCTTC
NA | TRBJ1-6 | 14 | TRBV30 | NA | CAWSVEAYNSPLHF | TGTGCCTGGAGTGTAGAGGCATATAATTCACCCCTCCACTTT
NA | TRBJ2-2 | 13 | TRBV27 | NA | CASSFSLPGELFF | TGTGCCAGCAGTTTTTCACTACCCGGGGAGCTGTTTTTT
NA | TRBJ2-2 | 14 | TRBV6-5 | TRBD1 | CASSYGQGAGELFF | TGTGCCAGCAGTTACGGCCAGGGGGCCGGGGAGCTGTTTTTT
NA | TRBJ1-6 | 15 | TRBV28 | NA | CASSFTTDNVSPLHF | TGTGCCAGCAGTTTTACCACGGACAATGTCTCACCCCTCCACTTT
NA | TRBJ2-2 | 13 | TRBV6-5 | NA | CASSYIRAGELFF | TGTGCCAGCAGTTACATCCGGGCCGGGGAGCTGTTTTTT
NA | TRBJ2-7 | 13 | TRBV19 | TRBD2 | CASSEGLAYEQYF | TGTGCCAGTAGTGAGGGACTAGCCTACGAGCAGTACTTC
once | TRBJ2-3 | 17 | TRBV6-1 | NA | CASSVSRSFSSTDTQYF | TGTGCCAGCAGTGTCTCCAGATCGTTCTCTAGCACAGATACGCAGTATTTT
NA | TRBJ2-1 | 15 | TRBV11-2 | NA | CASSLLAGLQDEQFF | TGTGCCAGCAGCTTATTGGCAGGACTACAGGATGAGCAGTTCTTC
NA | TRBJ2-1 | 15 | TRBV13 | TRBD2 | CASGQLAGGYNEQFF | TGTGCCAGCGGACAACTAGCGGGGGGATACAATGAGCAGTTCTTC
NA | TRBJ2-7 | 15 | TRBV9 | NA | CASSVREVSPDEQYF | TGTGCCAGCAGCGTAAGGGAGGTGTCCCCCGACGAGCAGTACTTC
NA | TRBJ2-3 | 14 | TRBV9 | TRBD2 | CASSVGGRADTQYF | TGTGCCAGCAGCGTAGGTGGGAGGGCAGATACGCAGTATTTT